These 14 T cell receptor beta chains were all obtained from the same sample, sequenced in a study of OX40 agonist ivuxolimab in advanced cancers. Preparation of the library involved the immunoSEQ multiplex PCR assay. The clones in this table, taken by TCRdb from immuneACCESS, are in-frame only. Not every clone is retained; where verified, under half of the shortfall comes from an unresolved V gene, and the cause of the rest is unknown. The sample records fewer than 50,000 clones, 85% to 95% of which are singletons. Approximately 16% of the sample comes from the top ten. The input for sequencing was CD4+ or CD8+ T cells sorted from blood, taken in a trial of the OX40 agonist ivuxolimab. The receptor source for this set is an adult with an advanced solid tumor such as melanoma, head and neck, liver or kidney cancer.

This clone occurred a few times. The gene calls are TRBV6-1 and TRBJ1-5, with D possibly matching TRBD1 (5 bases). Germline V lookup: CDR1 MNHNS, CDR2 SASEGT. There are 13 residues in the CDR3. Between the trimmed V and J ends, which lost 5 bases and 4 bases, there was a span of 9 bases. CDR3 loop: CASSQTENQPQHF. CDR3 bases: TGTGCCAGCAGTCAGACAGAGAATCAGCCCCAGCATTTT.

This clone appeared a single time. The genes are TRBV4-1 and TRBJ2-7; no firm D call. Germline CDR1 is MGHRA and CDR2 is YSYEKL. V was trimmed by 2 bases and J by 0 bases, leaving 5 bases between them. The CDR3 runs 13 residues. The CDR3 loop is CASSQTFSYEQYF. As DNA, the CDR3 is TGCGCCAGCAGCCAAACCTTCTCCTACGAGCAGTACTTC.

The J gene is TRBJ2-3, the V gene TRBV5-8; D might be TRBD1 (6 bases). Per germline, CDR1 SGHTS and CDR2 YDEGEE. V gave up 3 bases and J gave up 3 bases, with 14 bases separating them. This CDR3 spans 15 amino acids. CDR3: CASSSDSRRTDTQYF. The CDR3 bases are TGTGCCAGCAGCTCGGACAGTAGACGGACAGATACGCAGTATTTT.

This chain links TRBV5-1 with TRBJ2-3, with TRBD1 identical over 9 bases. V shed 4 bases, J shed 3 bases, and the junction held 6 bases outside the gene matches. Looked up from germline, CDR1 is SGHRS and CDR2 is YFSETQ. CDR3 size: 15 residues. CDR3 in DNA: TGCGCCAGCAGCCCGTTGGACAGGGGAACAGATACGCAGTATTTT. This codes for CASSPLDRGTDTQYF.

Here the CDR3 reads CASSLGTGGNSPLHF. In nucleotides, the CDR3 is TGTGCCAGCAGCTTAGGGACAGGGGGCAATTCACCCCTCCACTTT. The V gene is TRBV11-2, the J gene TRBJ1-6, with 11 bases matching TRBD1. Germline V lookup: CDR1 SGHAT, CDR2 FQNNGV. The trim removed 1 base at V and 7 bases at J, leaving 0 bases unmatched. This CDR3 comprises 15 residues.

The genes are TRBV4-1 and TRBJ2-3; D is unclear. V was cut by 0 bases and J by 3 bases, with 13 bases left in between. CDR3 length equals 16 residues. Germline CDR1 MGHRA, CDR2 YSYEKL. CDR3 loop: CASSQDRLGITDTQYF. CDR3 in DNA: TGCGCCAGCAGCCAAGATCGACTGGGGATAACAGATACGCAGTATTTT.

This clone has just one count. The rearrangement uses TRBV11-2 and TRBJ2-7; D not resolved. This CDR3 is built from 13 residues. V gave up 1 base and J gave up 6 bases, with 10 bases separating them. CDR1 is SGHAT, CDR2 FQNNGV, per germline. For the CDR3, the DNA is TGTGCCAGCAGCTTAGTGGCCGGATCCGAGCAGTACTTC. Its translation: CASSLVAGSEQYF.

The CDR3 DNA reads TGTGCCAGCAGTTACTCGCTAGCGGGAGGGCTTTACGAGCAGTACTTC. This translates into CASSYSLAGGLYEQYF. The rearrangement links TRBV6-5 to TRBJ2-7; 12 bases agree with TRBD2. Trimming cost V 0 bases and J 4 bases; bases outside gene matches: 4. The CDR3 loop spans 16 amino acids. CDR1 MNHEY and CDR2 SVGAGI come from the germline V gene.

The rearrangement uses TRBV18 and TRBJ2-2, with D uncertain. Trimming stripped 5 bases from V and 7 bases from J, with 2 bases between. Germline assignment: CDR1 KGHSH and CDR2 LQKENI. This CDR3 region has 10 residues. This CDR3 is CASSDGELFF. For the CDR3, the DNA is TGTGCCAGCTCAGACGGGGAGCTGTTTTTT.

This clone was counted only a few times. The genes are TRBV4-1 and TRBJ1-1; TRBD1 might be the D (5 bases). The CDR3 is 11 residues long. Trimming shortened V by 8 bases and J by 4 bases, and 8 bases separated the two germline ends. Germline lookup yields CDR1 MGHRA and CDR2 YSYEKL. CDR3: CASERGTEAFF. CDR3 nucleotides: TGCGCCAGCGAGAGGGGCACTGAAGCTTTCTTT.

This clone has a handful of counts. This chain connects TRBV10-1 to TRBJ2-7; possible D gene TRBD2, 5 bases. V lost 5 bases, J lost 4 bases, and 15 bases lay in between. The CDR3 is 14 residues long. In germline, CDR1 is WNHNN, CDR2 SYGVQD (reference sequence). The DNA for the CDR3 is TGCGCCAGCAGTACCCGGGATGCCCCTTACGAGCAGTACTTC. Its translation: CASSTRDAPYEQYF.

The chain employs TRBV4-1 and TRBJ2-7; 7 nucleotides agree with TRBD2. Germline V lookup: CDR1 MGHRA, CDR2 YSYEKL. The CDR3 runs to 15 residues. V was pared by 1 base and J by 4 bases, with 7 bases of the junction left unmatched. The CDR3 is CASSQGALAAYEQYF. CDR3 bases: TGCGCCAGCAGCCAAGGGGCCCTAGCGGCTTACGAGCAGTACTTC.

The chain is built from TRBV2 and TRBJ2-6; 9 bases are a match to TRBD1. This CDR3 contains 20 residues. Germline-derived CDR1 and CDR2 are SNHLY and FYNNEI. V lost 1 base and J lost 4; bases outside the gene matches: 14. CDR3 protein: CASSEGFLGQGDSGANVLTF. The CDR3 DNA reads TGTGCCAGCAGTGAAGGGTTTCTGGGACAGGGAGATTCCGGGGCCAACGTCCTGACTTTC.

The genes are TRBV6-5 and TRBJ2-3, with 8 bases identical to TRBD1. CDR1 and CDR2 from the germline V gene are MNHEY and SVGAGI. V dropped 4 bases and J dropped 2; count of bases not matched to a gene: 5. CDR3 length equals 15 residues. The CDR3 DNA is TGTGCCAGCAGTTGGGGGACAGGTAACACAGATACGCAGTATTTT. Translating gives CASSWGTGNTDTQYF.